This TCR beta chain comes out of a study of shared clonotypes between healthy human individuals. The overall study: CD4 naive cells filled three plates per donor, CD4 memory three, CD8 naive two and CD8 memory one.

Trimming pared 2 bases from V and 0 bases from J, leaving 11 bases between. The CDR3 runs to 15 residues. Germline assignment: CDR1 SGHVS and CDR2 FNYEAQ. The material for each subset, its genomic DNA, was split evenly across several immunoSEQ plates. In the authors' methods: Sequence data from immunoSEQ were junction-only and lacked quality scores; consequently, filtering differed. Only in-frame clones appear in the TCRdb table, and some are missing; sequencing was by immunoSEQ multiplex PCR. That table supplies the V and J calls and clone size; D and trimming were determined from the DNA. The table includes roughly 2,000,000 clones, roughly 94% detected once. Naive CD8 populations comprised CD45RO-negative cells positively selected for CCR7, excluding terminally differentiated effector memory CD45RA+ cells.

Sequencing used naive CD8+ T cells sorted from blood. The V call is TRBV7-6, the J call TRBJ2-7, with a tentative D call TRBD2 (5 bases). The TCR was taken from a young man in good health. The CDR3 bases are TGTGCCAGCAGCTTATTTCGGGATAGCTCCTACGAGCAGTACTTC. The encoded protein is CASSLFRDSSYEQYF. The full variable domain, with the rest looked up from reference TRBV7-6 and TRBJ2-7, is GAGVSQSPRYKVTKRGQDVALRCDPISGHVSLYWYRQALGQGPEFLTYFNYEAQQDKSGLPNDRFSAERPEGSISTLTIQRTEQRDSAMYRCASSLFRDSSYEQYFGPGTRLTVT.